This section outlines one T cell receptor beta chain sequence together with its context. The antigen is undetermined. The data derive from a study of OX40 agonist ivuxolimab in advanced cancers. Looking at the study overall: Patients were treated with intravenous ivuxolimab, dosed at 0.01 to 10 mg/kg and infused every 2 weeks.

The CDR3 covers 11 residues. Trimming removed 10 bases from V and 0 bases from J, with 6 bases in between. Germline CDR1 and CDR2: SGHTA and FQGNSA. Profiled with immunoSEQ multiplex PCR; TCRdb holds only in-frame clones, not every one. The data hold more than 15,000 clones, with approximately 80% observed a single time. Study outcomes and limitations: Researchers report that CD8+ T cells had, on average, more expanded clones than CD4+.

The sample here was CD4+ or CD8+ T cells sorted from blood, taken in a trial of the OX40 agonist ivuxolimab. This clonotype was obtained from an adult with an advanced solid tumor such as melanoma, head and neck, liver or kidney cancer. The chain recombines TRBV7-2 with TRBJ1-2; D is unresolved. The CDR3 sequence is CATGANYGYTF. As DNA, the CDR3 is TGTGCCACAGGAGCTAACTATGGCTACACCTTC.